This T cell receptor beta chain is from a study of identical twins. Broader study findings: Modeled out-of-frame TCR alpha sharing in monozygotic twins fell below observed levels. Zero-insertion analyses could be partly confounded by invariant MAIT and iNKT cells. Sequences that were out-of-frame, alpha and twin-shared displayed an excess of low generation probability.

This clonotype was seen a few times. Its antigen is unknown. V was clipped by 1 base and J by 4 bases, with 8 bases between them. The CDR3 covers 12 residues. The germline gives CDR1 GTSNPN, CDR2 SVGIG (reference sequence). TCRdb reanalysed the 5' RACE reads using MiXCR and keeps one entry per CDR3 protein. The sample has under 300,000 distinct CDR3 sequences, roughly 12% seen once. These data were also filed under a second study, of yellow fever vaccine responses in identical twins. That paper states: The T cell response to vaccination in identical twins was reportedly partly convergent and partly personalized.

This receptor was identified in a young woman in good health. J is TRBJ2-7 and V is TRBV30, with D hard to call. The source material was memory (CD45RO+) T cells sorted from blood. CDR3 protein: CAWSGGKYEQYF. The CDR3 nucleotides are TGTGCCTGGAGTGGGGGAAAATACGAGCAGTACTTC.